One and the same sample provided the 26 T cell receptor beta chains below, sequenced in a study of blood T cell repertoires in COVID-19. Measured with immunoSEQ multiplex PCR; TCRdb has only the in-frame clones, and not every one. The data hold about 130,000 clones, with 85% observed a single time. Source material: peripheral blood. The receptors were gathered from a woman aged 80 or over with acute or convalescent COVID-19.

The CDR3 loop reads CASNNRGNQPQHF. The CDR3 nucleotides read TGTGCCAGCAATAACAGGGGCAATCAGCCCCAGCATTTT. The V call is TRBV6-5, the J call TRBJ1-5; perhaps TRBD1 as D (6 bases). CDR3 length: 13 amino acids. V was clipped by 7 bases and J by 2 bases, with 9 bases between them. Germline V gene lookup returns CDR1 MNHEY and CDR2 SVGAGI.

The rearrangement links TRBV29-1 to TRBJ2-7; tentatively, D is TRBD2 (7 bases). Germline V gives CDR1 SQVTM, CDR2 ANQGSEA. The CDR3 totals 14 residues. The V end was cut by 3 bases, the J end by 6 bases, with 18 bases between. The CDR3, as DNA: TGCAGCGTTGAGAACGGGGGGCGTGGGTCCGAGCAGTACTTC. Translation: CSVENGGRGSEQYF.

This chain joins TRBV4-3 and TRBJ2-3; 11 nucleotides match TRBD1. With V trimmed by 0 bases and J by 6 bases, 8 bases remained unmatched. CDR3 size: 17 residues. Germline V gene lookup returns CDR1 LGHNA and CDR2 YSLEER. Written as DNA, the CDR3 is TGCGCCAGCAGCCAAGAACTCCGGGACAGGGGGTGGGATACGCAGTATTTT. This codes for CASSQELRDRGWDTQYF.

The chain carries TRBV18 and TRBJ2-1; 8 positions match TRBD2. V was pared by 5 bases and J by 9 bases, with 9 bases of the junction left unmatched. The CDR3 spans 14 residues. The V gene's germline CDR1 is KGHSH and CDR2 LQKENI. The CDR3 nucleotides read TGTGCCAGCTCAACTACTAGCGGCCTCAGTGAGCAGTTCTTC. It yields the protein CASSTTSGLSEQFF.

This clone was recorded once. The chain uses TRBV6-1 and TRBJ1-4; 7 nucleotides agree with TRBD1. Germline V gene data show CDR1 as MNHNS and CDR2 as SASEGT. The CDR3 is 15 residues long. J lost 5 bases, V lost 1 base, and 4 bases had no gene match. The CDR3 nucleotides are TGTGCCAGCAGTGAAGGGGTAGGGGGCAATGAAAAACTGTTTTTT. Translating it yields CASSEGVGGNEKLFF.

The CDR3 bases are TGTGCCAGCAGCCAAGATCCACTCTATGGCTACACCTTC. It specifies CASSQDPLYGYTF. The chain is built from TRBV3-1 (or the pseudogene TRBV3-2) and TRBJ1-2; no firm D call. The germline V gene encodes CDR1 LGHDT and CDR2 YNNKEL (reference sequence). The CDR3 has 13 amino acids. Trimming took off 0 bases at V and 4 bases at J, with 6 bases between the two ends.

The V and J genes are TRBV2 and TRBJ2-2, with 7 bases fitting TRBD2. Per the germline V gene, CDR1 is SNHLY and CDR2 is FYNNEI. Trimming removed 5 bases from V and 7 bases from J; junction bases left unmatched: 4. The CDR3 totals 13 residues. The CDR3 nucleotides read TGTGCCAGCAGTCCCCGGGGGGACGGGGAGCTGTTTTTT. Translated: CASSPRGDGELFF.

The count of this clone is one. The CDR3 coding sequence is TGTGCCAGCTCCCTCGGACAGGGAGGGAACACTGAAGCTTTCTTT. Translating gives CASSLGQGGNTEAFF. This chain connects TRBV18 to TRBJ1-1; 8 bases fit TRBD1. Germline V CDR1 and CDR2: KGHSH, LQKENI. Trimming took 6 bases from V and 1 from J; bases not matched to a gene: 7. The CDR3 is 15 amino acids. The full variable domain, with the rest looked up from reference TRBV18 and TRBJ1-1, is NAGVMQNPRHLVRRRGQEARLRCSPMKGHSHVYWYRQLPEEGLKFMVYLQKENIIDESGMPKERFSAEFPKEGPSILRIQQVVRGDSAAYFCASSLGQGGNTEAFFGQGTRLTVV.

V and J are TRBV5-1 and TRBJ2-2; 9 bases line up with TRBD1. J gave up 3 bases and V 0 bases, and 3 bases lay outside the gene matches. This CDR3 spans 16 amino acids. Germline CDR1 reads SGHRS; CDR2 reads YFSETQ. The CDR3 region has the DNA TGCGCCAGCAGCTTGGCGGGACAGGGTCACACCGGGGAGCTGTTTTTT. Translated, it gives CASSLAGQGHTGELFF.

This chain links TRBV3-1 (or the pseudogene TRBV3-2) with TRBJ2-3, with D unclear. The CDR3 is 13 amino acids. Trimming removed 0 bases from V and 2 bases from J, with 3 bases in between. Germline V CDR1 and CDR2: LGHDT, YNNKEL (reference sequence). The CDR3 loop reads CASSQDHTDTQYF. The DNA for the CDR3 is TGTGCCAGCAGCCAAGATCACACAGATACGCAGTATTTT.

The chain links TRBV18 to TRBJ2-1, with a tentative D call TRBD2 (6 bases). The CDR3 has 14 residues. Germline V gene lookup returns CDR1 KGHSH and CDR2 LQKENI. V shed 0 bases and J shed 8 bases, with 11 bases lying between them. The CDR3 DNA sequence: TGTGCCAGCTCACCACCGACTAGTGGGGATGAGCAGTTCTTC. Protein sequence: CASSPPTSGDEQFF.

This clone was detected once. The rearrangement links TRBV25-1 to TRBJ2-2; D might be TRBD1 (6 bases). Germline V gene data show CDR1 as MGHDK and CDR2 as SYGVNS. CDR3 length equals 13 residues. Between the trimmed V and J ends, which lost 6 bases and 6 bases, there was a span of 11 bases. CDR3 sequence reads: CASSATGSGELFF. CDR3 DNA sequence: TGTGCCAGCAGCGCCACAGGGTCCGGGGAGCTGTTTTTT.

V gene TRBV7-6 combines with J gene TRBJ1-2; 8 positions agree with TRBD1. Trimming at V came to 4 bases and at J to 5 bases, leaving 6 bases not matched to a gene. In germline, CDR1 is SGHVS, CDR2 FNYEAQ. This CDR3 contains 14 residues. CDR3 in DNA: TGTGCCAGCAGCTCAGAGACAGGGGAGTATGGCTACACCTTC. This gives the protein CASSSETGEYGYTF.

In regard to this clone: Within the sample, other DNA sequences also encode this same CDR3. V is TRBV28 and J is TRBJ1-2; D is uncertain. The CDR3 spans 11 residues. The germline V and J ends were trimmed by 2 bases and 8 bases, with 6 bases remaining between them. From germline, CDR1 is MDHEN and CDR2 SYDVKM. The CDR3: CASSLTRGYTF. The CDR3 bases are TGTGCCAGCAGTTTAACTAGGGGCTACACCTTC.

The chain is built from TRBV5-1 and TRBJ1-2; 9 nucleotides align to TRBD1. The CDR3 totals 14 residues. Germline V lookup: CDR1 SGHRS, CDR2 YFSETQ. V lost 4 bases to trimming and J lost 8 bases; unmatched junction nucleotides: 9. CDR3 nucleotides: TGCGCCAGCAGCACCGGACAGGGGAGAAGGGGCTACACCTTC. It is translated as CASSTGQGRRGYTF.

The chain carries TRBV7-3 and TRBJ2-2; TRBD2 agrees at 9 bases. CDR3 length equals 16 residues. J gave up 0 bases and V 5 bases, and 4 bases lay outside the gene matches. Germline CDR1 reads SGHTA; CDR2 reads FQGTGA. As DNA, the CDR3 is TGTGCCAGCAGCGTTCAGCGGGGGGCGAACACCGGGGAGCTGTTTTTT. Amino acids: CASSVQRGANTGELFF.

The rearrangement joins TRBV5-1 to TRBJ1-3; TRBD1 matches at 8 bases. CDR3 length: 18 residues. Germline CDR1 reads SGHRS; CDR2 reads YFSETQ. J lost 0 bases, V lost 2 bases, and 10 bases had no gene match. In DNA form, the CDR3 reads TGCGCCAGCAGCTTCCAGGGGGCTTTACCACTCTCTGGAAACACCATATATTTT. It encodes CASSFQGALPLSGNTIYF.

The chain uses TRBV5-1 and TRBJ1-6; no reliable D call. Per germline, CDR1 SGHRS and CDR2 YFSETQ. CDR3 length equals 15 residues. V was trimmed by 4 bases and J by 10 bases, leaving 18 bases between them. DNA for the CDR3: TGCGCCAGCAGCACTGACAATTCCGGGAGATCACCCCTCCACTTT. Translation gives CASSTDNSGRSPLHF.

V gene TRBV28 combines with J gene TRBJ1-1, with 8 bases that match TRBD1. CDR1 MDHEN and CDR2 SYDVKM come from the germline V gene. This CDR3 region has 14 residues. V shed 4 bases, J shed 1 base, and the junction held 2 bases outside the gene matches. The CDR3 DNA follows: TGTGCCAGCAGTTACGGGACAGGGAACACTGAAGCTTTCTTT. The encoded protein is CASSYGTGNTEAFF.

The V call is TRBV4-2, the J call TRBJ1-1; D gene ambiguous. The germline gives CDR1 LGHNA, CDR2 YNFKEQ. Trimming removed 1 base at V and 0 bases at J, with 9 bases between. This CDR3 is built from 15 residues. The CDR3 region is CASSQVEGMNTEAFF. The CDR3, as DNA: TGTGCCAGCAGCCAAGTGGAGGGTATGAACACTGAAGCTTTCTTT.

The J gene is TRBJ1-4, the V gene TRBV20-1; 8 bases are a match to TRBD1. With V trimmed by 3 bases and J by 5 bases, 2 bases remained unmatched. CDR3 length: 13 amino acids. Per the germline V gene, CDR1 is DFQATT and CDR2 is SNEGSKA (reference sequence). This CDR3 reads CSASRTGNEKLFF. The CDR3 region has the DNA TGCAGTGCTAGTCGGACAGGGAATGAAAAACTGTTTTTT.

This sequence joins TRBV25-1 and TRBJ1-6; no definite D call. V lost 6 bases and J lost 5, with 8 bases in between. The CDR3 totals 13 residues. Per germline, CDR1 MGHDK and CDR2 SYGVNS. In DNA form, the CDR3 reads TGTGCCAGCAGCGGGAGTAATAATTCACCCCTCCACTTT. Encoded protein: CASSGSNNSPLHF.

This clone has more than one count but fewer than ten. This chain uses TRBV27 with TRBJ1-3; the D gene is possibly TRBD1 (5 bases). The germline V gene encodes CDR1 MNHEY and CDR2 SMNVEV (reference sequence). V was pared by 6 bases and J by 0 bases, with 9 bases between. The CDR3 consists of 14 residues. In DNA form, the CDR3 reads TGTGCCAGCAGGCGGACAAGCTCTGGAAACACCATATATTTT. Its translation is CASRRTSSGNTIYF.

The V gene is TRBV3-1 (or the pseudogene TRBV3-2), the J gene TRBJ1-1; D call uncertain. Trimming took 3 bases from V and 2 from J, leaving 28 bases between them. Germline CDR1 LGHDT, CDR2 YNNKEL (reference sequence). This CDR3 comprises 20 residues. The CDR3 region is CASSQMRAWGIPDPNTEAFF. The CDR3 DNA sequence: TGTGCCAGCAGCCAGATGAGGGCGTGGGGAATACCCGATCCTAACACTGAAGCTTTCTTT.

The chain couples TRBV7-8 to TRBJ1-1; D not certain. Germline CDR1 is SGHVS and CDR2 is FQNEAQ. The CDR3 has 12 residues. The V end was cut by 3 bases, the J end by 10 bases, with 12 bases between. The CDR3 sequence: CASSFLKIPAFF. In DNA form, the CDR3 reads TGTGCCAGCAGCTTTCTTAAAATCCCAGCTTTCTTT.

The J gene is TRBJ2-1, the V gene TRBV19; D gene uncertain. CDR3 length: 17 amino acids. V lost 1 base and J lost 0, with 13 bases in between. Germline V gives CDR1 LNHDA, CDR2 SQIVND (reference sequence). CDR3 amino acids: CASSIAGPVSSYNEQFF. The CDR3 DNA sequence: TGTGCCAGTAGTATAGCGGGTCCGGTAAGCTCCTACAATGAGCAGTTCTTC. The variable domain in full, completed from reference TRBV19 and TRBJ2-1, reads DGGITQSPKYLFRKEGQNVTLSCEQNLNHDAMYWYRQDPGQGLRLIYYSQIVNDFQKGDIAEGYSVSREKKESFPLTVTSAQKNPTAFYLCASSIAGPVSSYNEQFFGPGTRLTVL.